The 10 T cell receptor beta chains reported below all come from one sample, sequenced in a study of control samples from healthy donors and cancer patients. The data were produced by immunoSEQ multiplex PCR, yet TCRdb's version contains in-frame clones alone and is incomplete. The data contain 90,000 to 100,000 clones, roughly four fifths of them singletons. Material: blood. The source is a man between 60 and 75 years old in good health.

The rearrangement uses TRBV28 and TRBJ1-1; D might be TRBD1 (5 bases). CDR3 size: 15 residues. V lost 4 bases, J lost 5 bases, and 17 bases lay in between. Germline V gene sequence: CDR1 MDHEN, CDR2 SYDVKM. The chain's CDR3 is CASSSDGGGFTEAFF. CDR3 nucleotide sequence: TGTGCCAGCAGTTCCGACGGGGGTGGATTTACTGAAGCTTTCTTT.

The CDR3 region is CACTGAVNTGELFF. The CDR3, as DNA: TGTGCCTGTACGGGGGCCGTTAACACCGGGGAGCTGTTTTTT. V usage is TRBV19 and J usage is TRBJ2-2; D could derive from TRBD1 or TRBD2 (6 bases each). V lost 11 bases to trimming and J lost 2 bases, with 15 bases between them. This CDR3 is 14 amino acids long. CDR1 and CDR2 from the germline V gene are LNHDA and SQIVND (reference sequence).

The CDR3 nucleotides are TGTGCCAGCTCTAAAACTGGCTATGGCTACACCTTC. This gives the protein CASSKTGYGYTF. The V gene is TRBV4-2, the J gene TRBJ1-2; D unresolved. V was clipped by 8 bases and J by 4 bases, with 11 bases between them. The germline gives CDR1 LGHNA, CDR2 YNFKEQ. The CDR3 is 12 amino acids.

The chain couples TRBV30 to TRBJ1-1; the D is unclear. Looked up from germline, CDR1 is GTSNPN and CDR2 is SVGIG (reference sequence). The CDR3 totals 13 residues. V dropped 0 bases and J dropped 6 bases, with 11 bases sitting between them. The CDR3 DNA reads TGTGCCTGGAGTGTACGAGCTGCTTCTGAAGCTTTCTTT. It is translated as CAWSVRAASEAFF.

J is TRBJ2-1 and V is TRBV30; maybe TRBD2 (6 bases). The V gene lost 2 bases and the J gene lost 12 bases, with 11 bases spanning the gap. The CDR3 runs to 11 residues. The V gene's germline CDR1 is GTSNPN and CDR2 SVGIG (reference sequence). The CDR3 DNA sequence: TGTGCCTGGAGTTCGGGACTGGGGCAGTTCTTC. Translation gives CAWSSGLGQFF.

The chain employs TRBV6-1 and TRBJ2-3; 7 bases line up with TRBD1. Germline values: CDR1 MNHNS, CDR2 SASEGT. There are 16 residues in the CDR3. V gave up 4 bases and J gave up 2 bases; unmatched junction bases: 9. CDR3 loop: CASSGPGTVNTDTQYF. The CDR3, as DNA: TGTGCCAGCAGTGGCCCCGGGACAGTAAACACAGATACGCAGTATTTT.

The chain recombines TRBV7-6 with TRBJ2-5, with 8 positions matching TRBD2. There are 19 residues in the CDR3. V lost 4 bases, J lost 5 bases, and 21 bases stayed unmatched. Germline CDR1 reads SGHVS; CDR2 reads FNYEAQ. CDR3 DNA: TGTGCCAGCAGCTCCTTACCCGGGACTAGTGTTAAGATGTGGGAGACCCAGTACTTC. Translation: CASSSLPGTSVKMWETQYF.

CDR3 sequence reads: CASSPSPSYEQYF. The CDR3 DNA follows: TGTGCCAGCAGTCCCTCCCCTTCCTACGAGCAGTACTTC. The V and J genes are TRBV25-1 and TRBJ2-7; D gene unclear. V lost 5 bases and J 1 base, leaving 9 bases between the germline ends. Germline V gene lookup returns CDR1 MGHDK and CDR2 SYGVNS. The CDR3 contains 13 residues.

V usage is TRBV12-3 or TRBV12-4 and J usage is TRBJ2-7; D remains unclear. V shed 5 bases and J shed 6 bases, with 14 bases lying between them. The length of the CDR3 is 13 residues. The CDR3 DNA is TGTGCCAGCAGTCCGAGATGGGCGCCCGAGCAGTACTTC. Its protein is CASSPRWAPEQYF.

This chain links TRBV18 with TRBJ1-1; the D is unclear. The CDR3 length is 12 residues. CDR1 is KGHSH and CDR2 is LQKENI in the germline V gene. V dropped 3 bases and J dropped 7 bases, with 9 bases sitting between them. CDR3 loop: CASSPGRLEAFF. Written as DNA, the CDR3 is TGTGCCAGCTCACCCGGCAGGCTTGAAGCTTTCTTT.